Listed below are T cell receptor beta chains from one sample, sequenced in a study of cytomegalovirus exposure and HLA in healthy donors. TCRdb's table, derived via immunoSEQ multiplex PCR, lists solely in-frame clones and lacks some. The sample carries about 220,000 clones, around 75% recorded once. What was sequenced was PBMCs. Receptors were obtained from a woman aged 25 to 39 in good health and CMV-seronegative. CDR3s include the opening cysteine and the closing phenylalanine or tryptophan. A D gene is named only where the DNA matches it firmly. Size is stated for part of the rows, as once, few or many counts, or as a class when the clone is expanded.

TRBJ2-5 | TRBV18 | TRBD2 | . | TGTGCCAGCTCACCACGAAGGGAAGCGGGGACGGGGACCCAGTACTTC | CASSPRREAGTGTQYF
TRBJ2-7 | TRBV29-1 | . | . | TGCAGCGTTGAAACGGACAGAACCTACGAGCAGTACTTC | CSVETDRTYEQYF
TRBJ1-3 | TRBV5-5 | . | few | TGTGCCAGCAGTTCCCTCGGGACTGGAAACACCATATATTTT | CASSSLGTGNTIYF
TRBJ1-2 | TRBV7-9 | TRBD1 | . | TGTGCCAGCAGTCTCGGACAGGTTGGCTACACCTTC | CASSLGQVGYTF
TRBJ1-6 | TRBV5-5 | . | once | TGTGCCAGCAGCTTGGAGGGAGAAGCTTCGATCTATAATTCACCCCTCCACTTT | CASSLEGEASIYNSPLHF
TRBJ1-6 | TRBV30 | TRBD1 | . | TGTGCCTTACAAGGGACAGGGGTATCACCCCTCCACTTT | CALQGTGVSPLHF
TRBJ2-4 | TRBV6-5 | . | . | TGTGCCAGCAGTGAAGATAGCAGGGGGGTCACTCAGTACTTC | CASSEDSRGVTQYF
TRBJ2-6 | TRBV19 | TRBD2 | . | TGTGCCAGTAGTATAAGGCGGGAGGCTGGGGCCAACGTCCTGACTTTC | CASSIRREAGANVLTF
TRBJ1-2 | TRBV13 | . | . | TGTGCCAGCAGCTTAGATTCGAGGAGAGGCTATGGCTACACCTTC | CASSLDSRRGYGYTF
TRBJ2-7 | TRBV5-4 | . | . | TGTGCCAGCAGCTTGGAGGTGTTGGGCGACGAGCAGTACTTC | CASSLEVLGDEQYF
TRBJ2-1 | TRBV9 | TRBD2 | . | TGTGCCAGCAGCCCAGAAAGGTTAGCGGGAGCTTTGAGGGAGCAGTTCTTC | CASSPERLAGALREQFF
TRBJ2-5 | TRBV7-7 | TRBD2 | . | TGTGCTAGCAGCTTAAGGTCTAGCGGGCAAGAGACCCAGTACTTC | CASSLRSSGQETQYF
TRBJ2-3 | TRBV25-1 | . | . | TGTGCCAGTGCTAGTAGCCCAGATACGCAGTATTTT | CASASSPDTQYF
TRBJ2-1 | TRBV11-3 | TRBD2 | . | TGTGTCAGCAGCTTAGGGAGGACTAGCGGCTCCTACAATGAGCAGTTCTTC | CVSSLGRTSGSYNEQFF
TRBJ2-2 | TRBV19 | TRBD1 | . | TGTGCCAGTGGGAAGGGGGCAATCGTCACCGGGGAGCTGTTTTTT | CASGKGAIVTGELFF
TRBJ2-1 | TRBV7-9 | TRBD2 | few | TGTGCCAGCGGGAGGGTAAATCTGGGGTACAATGAGCAGTTCTTC | CASGRVNLGYNEQFF
TRBJ2-5 | TRBV4-1 | . | . | TGCGCCAGCAGCCCAGTCGTTGGGGGGGCTTTGGAGACCCAGTACTTC | CASSPVVGGALETQYF
TRBJ1-5 | TRBV30 | TRBD1 | . | TGTGCCTGGAGTGTACAGGACAGGGCTCTGCGGAATCAGCCCCAGCATTTT | CAWSVQDRALRNQPQHF
TRBJ1-1 | TRBV10-3 | . | . | TGTGCCATCAGTACAGGCGTTCACACTGAAGCTTTCTTT | CAISTGVHTEAFF
TRBJ2-1 | TRBV2 | TRBD2 | . | TGTGCCAGCAGTGAAGATGCGGGAGTCGTCAATGAGCAGTTCTTC | CASSEDAGVVNEQFF
TRBJ2-1 | TRBV29-1 | . | . | TGCAGCGTTGAAGATCGGGCTAGCACTGAGCAGTTCTTC | CSVEDRASTEQFF
TRBJ2-1 | TRBV7-2 | TRBD2 | . | TGTGCCAGCAGCTTAAGAAGCGGGGGGATCGACAATGAGCAGTTCTTC | CASSLRSGGIDNEQFF
TRBJ1-2 | TRBV5-4 | TRBD1 | . | TGTGCCAGCAGCTTCCTAGCCGACAGGGTGCATGGCTACACCTTC | CASSFLADRVHGYTF
TRBJ2-5 | TRBV19 | . | . | TGTGCCAGTAGCAGGACAGTACAAGAGACCCAGTACTTC | CASSRTVQETQYF
TRBJ2-1 | TRBV2 | TRBD2 | . | TGTGCCAGCAGTGACCCGGGGGGGCTTCCATCGAGCTCCTACAATGAGCAGTTCTTC | CASSDPGGLPSSSYNEQFF
TRBJ1-3 | TRBV11-2 | TRBD1 | . | TGTGCCAGCAGCCCTGTGGACAGGGGTCTCTCTGGAAACACCATATATTTT | CASSPVDRGLSGNTIYF
TRBJ2-1 | TRBV9 | TRBD2 | . | TGTGCCAGCAGCGGAATAACGAGCGGGAAATCCTACAATGAGCAGTTCTTC | CASSGITSGKSYNEQFF
TRBJ2-3 | TRBV14 | . | few | TGTGCCAGCAGCCAGAAGGGGGTGCAGGGTTTTAGAGATACGCAGTATTTT | CASSQKGVQGFRDTQYF
TRBJ2-7 | TRBV5-1 | . | . | TGCGCCAGCAGCTTGGAAGGGGGTAATTCCTACGAGCAGTACTTC | CASSLEGGNSYEQYF
TRBJ1-6 | TRBV5-1 | TRBD1 | . | TGCGCCAGCAGCGGACAGGATAGCTCCTATAATTCACCCCTCCACTTT | CASSGQDSSYNSPLHF
TRBJ2-7 | TRBV2 | TRBD2 | . | TGTGCCAGCAGTGACGGGACTAGCGGGAGGGACGAGCAGTACTTC | CASSDGTSGRDEQYF
TRBJ1-1 | TRBV18 | . | once | TGTGCCAGCTCACCATCGGGGGGCGGTGAAGCTTTCTTT | CASSPSGGGEAFF
TRBJ1-5 | TRBV5-5 | . | . | TGTGCCAGCAGGCCCGGACAGAACAATCAGCCCCAGCATTTT | CASRPGQNNQPQHF
TRBJ2-7 | TRBV10-2 | TRBD1 | few | TGCGCCACTAGACAGGGAGCCTACGAGCAGTACTTC | CATRQGAYEQYF
TRBJ2-3 | TRBV29-1 | TRBD2 | . | TGCAGCGTTGAAGCCCCAGCGGGAAGCACAGATACGCAGTATTTT | CSVEAPAGSTDTQYF
TRBJ2-7 | TRBV2 | TRBD2 | . | TGTGCCAGCAGGGGTGGGACTAGCGGGAGGGCCGGATACGAGCAGTGCTTC | CASRGGTSGRAGYEQCF
TRBJ1-4 | TRBV5-6 | . | few | TGTGCCAGCAGCTTGGGGGAACCGGGACACCTGTTTTTT | CASSLGEPGHLFF
TRBJ2-7 | TRBV14 | TRBD2 | . | TGTGCCAGCAGCCTAGGGACTATCTCCGAGCAGTACTTC | CASSLGTISEQYF
TRBJ2-5 | TRBV19 | TRBD1 | . | TGTGCCAGTAGTATAGGTGGGACAGGGAACCAAGAGACCCAGTACTTC | CASSIGGTGNQETQYF
TRBJ2-5 | TRBV7-3 | . | . | TGTGCCAGCAGCTTAATTTCGGGGGAGACCCAGTACTTC | CASSLISGETQYF
TRBJ2-7 | TRBV13 | TRBD1 | . | TGTGCCAGCAGCCGACAGGGTTCCTACGAGCAGTACTTC | CASSRQGSYEQYF
TRBJ1-3 | TRBV7-9 | . | . | TGTGCCAGCAGCTTAGGGGCCGCCGGTTCTGGAAACACCATATATTTT | CASSLGAAGSGNTIYF